This T cell receptor beta chain came from a study of T cell changes during pregnancy in multiple sclerosis. V lost 0 bases to trimming and J lost 3 bases, with 5 bases between them. Germline CDR1 is SGHVS and CDR2 is FNYEAQ. This CDR3 is 14 amino acids long. Profiled with immunoSEQ multiplex PCR; TCRdb holds only in-frame clones, not every one. The data show 15,000 to 20,000 clones, with around 89% seen just once and approximately 7.4% held by the top ten. The V call is TRBV7-6, the J call TRBJ1-4; no reliable D call. This TCR was recovered from a female donor in good health, enrolled as a control in a pregnancy study. The sequenced sample was CD8+ T cells from peripheral blood mononuclear cells, obtained in the second trimester of pregnancy. DNA for the CDR3: TGTGCCAGCAGCTTAGCGGGCGCTAATGAAAAACTGTTTTTT. This codes for CASSLAGANEKLFF.